This T cell receptor (beta chain) was observed in a study of T cell repertoires in cytomegalovirus infection. The table lists this clonotype with a few counts. Its antigen remains unknown. TCRdb passed the reads through MiXCR, listing each CDR3 protein once. The sample contains about 310,000 distinct CDR3 sequences, approximately 25% of which appear only once. The CDR3 is 14 amino acids. The germline CDR1 and CDR2 sequences are SGHTA and FQGNSA. The V end was cut by 1 base, the J end by 6 bases, with 9 bases between. The chain couples TRBV7-2 to TRBJ2-2; D is unclear. This TCR was recovered from a human donor in good health (CMV status not recorded). Some clones in this sample may be carry-over from other donors' samples. Sequencing was performed on cultured PBMCs, taken from culture after CMV antigen stimulation. The CDR3 protein is CASSLDSASGELFF. CDR3 sequence (DNA): TGTGCCAGCAGCTTAGATTCCGCGTCCGGGGAGCTGTTTTTT.